Following are 12 T cell receptor beta chains from one sample sequenced in a study of low-dose radiotherapy and immunotherapy resistance in tumors. First-strand cDNA used TRAV- and TRBV-specific primers, covering alpha and beta chains. For amplifying TCRs, the PCR ran for approximately 18 cycles with Phusion, which was used together with a constant-region primer and the adapter on the V primers. In TCRdb, the reads were re-called with MiXCR into one record per CDR3 protein. The data contain tens of thousands of distinct CDR3 sequences, roughly 24% of them singletons. Time point defined: before trial treatment. Material: PBMCs, obtained before treatment. These receptor sequences come from a male donor with prostate cancer.

There are many counts of this clonotype. The CDR3 sequence is CASSRRRGNGDTQYF. DNA of the CDR3: TGCGCCAGCAGCCGAAGAAGGGGGAATGGTGATACGCAGTATTTT. The chain carries TRBV4-1 and TRBJ2-3; possibly TRBD1 for D (6 bases). V was cut by 4 bases and J by 6 bases, with 17 bases left in between. The CDR3 contains 15 residues. Germline loops: CDR1 MGHRA, CDR2 YSYEKL.

This chain connects TRBV9 to TRBJ2-3, with 10 nucleotides matching TRBD2. Germline V gene data show CDR1 as SGDLS and CDR2 as YYNGEE. Unmatched junction bases numbered 10, after V lost 0 bases and J lost 6 bases. The CDR3 extends over 17 amino acids. The CDR3 sequence: CASSVGPSGSTSDTQYF. CDR3 DNA: TGTGCCAGCAGCGTAGGTCCTAGCGGGAGTACATCCGATACGCAGTATTTT.

The chain couples TRBV20-1 to TRBJ1-3; 7 bases match TRBD1. This CDR3 spans 15 amino acids. J gave up 0 bases and V 6 bases, and 8 bases lay outside the gene matches. The germline CDR1 and CDR2 sequences are DFQATT and SNEGSKA (reference sequence). Here the CDR3 reads CSAPEGDSSGNTIYF. The DNA of the CDR3 is TGCAGTGCCCCCGAGGGGGACAGCTCTGGAAACACCATATATTTT.

In its sample, this clonotype was seen many times. The chain has TRBV7-9 and TRBJ2-1, with 14 bases fitting TRBD2. The trim removed 5 bases at V and 0 bases at J, leaving 9 bases unmatched. This CDR3 is 19 amino acids long. CDR1 and CDR2 from the germline V gene are SEHNR and FQNEAQ (reference sequence). CDR3 sequence (DNA): TGTGCCAGCAGCCCACCGGGGACTAGCGGGGGCAGCTCCTACAATGAGCAGTTCTTC. It translates to CASSPPGTSGGSSYNEQFF.

The CDR3 sequence: CASSQGQGEETQYF. In nucleotides, the CDR3 is TGTGCCAGCAGCCAGGGACAGGGCGAAGAGACCCAGTACTTC. J is TRBJ2-5 and V is TRBV4-2, with 9 positions matching TRBD1. V lost 3 bases, J lost 3 bases, and 2 bases stayed unmatched. The CDR3 has 14 amino acids. Germline V gives CDR1 LGHNA, CDR2 YNFKEQ.

This clonotype was recorded a few times. The rearrangement joins TRBV12-3 or TRBV12-4 to TRBJ2-4; a weak D match, TRBD2 (6 bases). The CDR3 sequence is 14 residues long. Between the trimmed V and J ends, which lost 3 bases and 3 bases, there was a span of 9 bases. In nucleotides, the CDR3 is TGTGCCAGCAGTTTGGGGGGAGACAAAAACATTCAGTACTTC. It translates to CASSLGGDKNIQYF.

This clonotype was recorded at least ten times. This rearrangement joins TRBV10-2 to TRBJ1-5, with 10 bases aligning to TRBD1. With 2 bases clipped from V and 3 bases from J, the junction kept 7 bases outside the gene matches. Germline assignment: CDR1 WSHSY and CDR2 SAAADI. The CDR3 runs 17 residues. The CDR3 sequence is CASSEGQGVSANQPQHF. Written as DNA, the CDR3 is TGCGCCAGCAGTGAGGGACAGGGGGTCTCGGCCAATCAGCCCCAGCATTTT.

The CDR3 bases are TGTGCCAGCAGTACCAGGGGTGGAGGTTCACCCCTCCACTTT. Residues: CASSTRGGGSPLHF. The rearrangement links TRBV2 to TRBJ1-6, with D perhaps matching TRBD1 (6 bases). The germline gives CDR1 SNHLY, CDR2 FYNNEI. Trimming pared 5 bases from V and 9 bases from J, leaving 14 bases between. The CDR3 extends over 14 amino acids.

This clonotype showed up many times. V usage is TRBV7-8 and J usage is TRBJ2-1, with 12 bases aligning to TRBD2. The CDR3 spans 17 residues. CDR1 is SGHVS and CDR2 is FQNEAQ in the germline V gene. The V and J ends lost 0 bases and 8 bases, in that order; junction bases with no gene match: 8. This chain's CDR3 is CASSLAVGTSGPYEQFF. CDR3 in DNA: TGTGCCAGCAGCTTAGCAGTGGGGACTAGCGGGCCCTATGAGCAGTTCTTC. Full variable domain (rest looked up from reference TRBV7-8 and TRBJ2-1): GAGVSQSPRYKVAKRGQDVALRCDPISGHVSLFWYQQALGQGPEFLTYFQNEAQLDKSGLPSDRFFAERPEGSVSTLKIQRTQQEDSAVYLCASSLAVGTSGPYEQFFGPGTRLTVL.

This clonotype is judged medium-sized. The rearrangement uses TRBV6-2 or TRBV6-3 and TRBJ2-7; D remains unclear. V was cut by 5 bases and J by 4 bases, with 12 bases left in between. Germline loops: CDR1 MNHEY, CDR2 SVGEGT. CDR3 length: 13 residues. The CDR3 DNA reads as TGTGCCAGCAGTGAGTTCGCGCAGTACGAGCAGTACTTC. It yields the protein CASSEFAQYEQYF.

This clonotype was seen ten or more times. One end of the junction is discordant with germline, which a read error may explain. CDR3 loop: CASSIPGTGGEETQYF. CDR3 coding DNA: TGTGCCAGCAGCATCCCCGGGACAGGGGGCGAAGAGACCCAGTACTTC. The chain is built from TRBV5-1 and TRBJ2-5; 12 bases match TRBD1. Germline loops: CDR1 SGHRS, CDR2 YFSETQ. The CDR3 is 16 amino acids.

This clonotype occurred many times. The chain is built from TRBV25-1 and TRBJ2-7; 11 positions match TRBD1. The germline V gene encodes CDR1 MGHDK and CDR2 SYGVNS. The CDR3 covers 15 residues. V lost 4 bases and J lost 4; bases outside the gene matches: 6. CDR3 region: CASSVPGTGGYEQYF. The DNA for the CDR3 is TGTGCCAGCAGTGTTCCCGGGACAGGGGGATACGAGCAGTACTTC.